These 26 T cell receptor beta chains were all obtained from the same sample, sequenced in a study of response to subunit inactivated influenza vaccine. MiXCR, applied by TCRdb to the RT-PCR reads, yields one record per CDR3 protein. The sample consists of 450,000 to 550,000 distinct CDR3 sequences, 25% of them appearing once. The sequencing used CD4+ T cells sorted from PBMCs, collected 4 to 6 days after vaccination. These receptors all stem from a middle-aged man who received an inactivated influenza vaccine.

This clonotype was detected a few times. The chain has TRBV3-1 and TRBJ2-7; D remains ambiguous. CDR3 length equals 12 residues. In germline, CDR1 is LGHDT, CDR2 YNNKEL (reference sequence). The V and J ends lost 4 bases and 8 bases respectively, with 12 bases between them. The CDR3 nucleotides are TGTGCCAGCAGCCCAAGAGGCCTACAGCAGTACTTC. This codes for CASSPRGLQQYF.

This clonotype was seen only a few times. The chain uses TRBV12-3 or TRBV12-4 and TRBJ2-7, with D perhaps TRBD1 (6 bases). Trimming pared 7 bases from V and 7 bases from J, leaving 14 bases between. This CDR3 comprises 12 residues. The CDR3 here is CASKKQGWEQYF. DNA of the CDR3: TGTGCCAGCAAAAAACAGGGATGGGAGCAGTACTTC.

The V call is TRBV7-9, the J call TRBJ1-3; D is possibly TRBD1 (6 bases). CDR3 length: 15 amino acids. CDR1 is SEHNR, CDR2 FQNEAQ, per germline (reference sequence). The V end lost 5 bases, the J end lost 0 bases, and 11 bases lay between the germline ends. The CDR3 loop is CASSVTGSSGNTIYF. CDR3 nucleotides: TGTGCCAGCAGCGTAACAGGGAGCTCTGGAAACACCATATATTTT.

This clonotype was seen more than once but under ten times. The rearrangement links TRBV29-1 to TRBJ2-2, with 10 nucleotides matching TRBD2. Per germline, CDR1 SQVTM and CDR2 ANQGSEA. The CDR3 spans 16 residues. The ends lost 6 bases at V and 5 bases at J; junction bases unmatched: 12. CDR3 DNA: TGCAGCGTGGGACGGACTAGCGGAGAAGGGACCGGGGAGCTGTTTTTT. This gives the protein CSVGRTSGEGTGELFF.

This chain links TRBV5-1 with TRBJ2-5; the match to TRBD1 covers 12 bases. CDR3 length: 15 residues. CDR1 is SGHRS and CDR2 is YFSETQ in the germline V gene. V lost 4 bases to trimming and J lost 5 bases; unmatched junction nucleotides: 6. The CDR3 sequence is CASSPAGQGAETQYF. CDR3 bases: TGCGCCAGCAGCCCAGCGGGACAGGGGGCCGAGACCCAGTACTTC.

Only a few counts were recorded for this clonotype. The CDR3 here is CASSLSGAGTEAFF. Written as DNA, the CDR3 is TGTGCCAGCAGTTTATCAGGGGCGGGCACTGAAGCTTTCTTT. The chain uses TRBV28 and TRBJ1-1; TRBD1 might be the D (6 bases). The CDR3 consists of 14 residues. V was clipped by 1 base and J by 4 bases, with 10 bases between them. Germline assignment: CDR1 MDHEN and CDR2 SYDVKM.

The chain combines TRBV5-1 with TRBJ2-1, with 8 bases lining up with TRBD1. The CDR3 runs to 15 residues. V trimming: 0 bases; J trimming: 3 bases; junction bases outside the gene matches: 2. CDR1 SGHRS and CDR2 YFSETQ come from the germline V gene. CDR3 in DNA: TGCGCCAGCAGCTTGGCTGACAGGGGCTACAATGAGCAGTTCTTC. Translation: CASSLADRGYNEQFF.

This clonotype was seen more than once but under ten times. V gene TRBV7-2 combines with J gene TRBJ2-4; the match to TRBD2 covers 8 bases. Germline CDR1 is SGHTA and CDR2 is FQGNSA. After removal of 5 bases from V and 3 bases from J, the junction contained 9 bases not matched to a gene. This CDR3 region has 16 residues. CDR3 DNA sequence: TGTGCCAGCAGCCTGATGAGCGGGGGCGGCAAAAACATTCAGTACTTC. Its translation is CASSLMSGGGKNIQYF.

V and J are TRBV20-1 and TRBJ1-2, with D uncertain. Trimming removed 2 bases at V and 0 bases at J, with 13 bases between. The CDR3 runs 15 residues. Germline-derived CDR1 and CDR2 are DFQATT and SNEGSKA (reference sequence). In DNA, the CDR3 is TGCAGTGCTAGACCTCGGGGAGCCTCTAACTATGGCTACACCTTC. Encoded protein: CSARPRGASNYGYTF.

The chain links TRBV20-1 to TRBJ2-3; a possible D gene is TRBD1 (7 bases). The CDR3 sequence is 19 residues long. Germline loops: CDR1 DFQATT, CDR2 SNEGSKA (reference sequence). The V end lost 6 bases, the J end lost 2 bases, and 30 bases lay between the germline ends. DNA of the CDR3: TGCAGTGCCCGGTCTAGGGACAGAGCCCCGGGACTCCTCACAGATACGCAGTATTTT. Protein product: CSARSRDRAPGLLTDTQYF.

The rearrangement joins TRBV6-1 to TRBJ1-1, with 10 bases aligning to TRBD1. Trimming removed 6 bases from V and 2 bases from J; junction bases left unmatched: 12. Germline-derived CDR1 and CDR2 are MNHNS and SASEGT. CDR3 length equals 17 residues. This CDR3 reads CASSLTPWTGGNTEAFF. For the CDR3, the DNA is TGTGCCAGCAGCCTCACCCCCTGGACAGGGGGTAACACTGAAGCTTTCTTT.

The chain couples TRBV10-2 to TRBJ2-1; the match to TRBD2 covers 12 bases. The junction had 15 bases not matched to a gene; V was cut back by 4 bases and J by 8 bases. CDR3 size: 18 residues. Germline-derived CDR1 and CDR2 are WSHSY and SAAADI. This CDR3 reads CASSGLAGGSLLSDEQFF. The CDR3 DNA sequence: TGCGCCAGCAGTGGGCTAGCGGGGGGGAGTTTATTGAGTGATGAGCAGTTCTTC.

This clonotype has more than one count but fewer than ten. V gene TRBV30 combines with J gene TRBJ2-7; D is unclear. This CDR3 has 15 amino acids. Trimming cost V 0 bases and J 2 bases, with 14 bases left between them. CDR1 and CDR2 (germline): GTSNPN, SVGIG (reference sequence). The CDR3: CAWSVGVPLAYEQYF. CDR3 coding DNA: TGTGCCTGGAGTGTAGGAGTCCCCCTTGCCTACGAGCAGTACTTC.

This clonotype appeared a few times. The chain combines TRBV28 with TRBJ1-2, with D perhaps TRBD1 (5 bases). In germline, CDR1 is MDHEN, CDR2 SYDVKM. CDR3 length: 15 residues. Trimming stripped 6 bases from V and 3 bases from J, with 17 bases between. The CDR3 sequence is CASREQTARHYGYTF. The CDR3 DNA follows: TGTGCCAGCAGGGAACAGACAGCTAGGCACTATGGCTACACCTTC.

The chain is built from TRBV4-3 and TRBJ1-4; D is uncertain. V dropped 2 bases and J dropped 7 bases, with 11 bases sitting between them. The length of the CDR3 is 14 residues. Germline V gene data show CDR1 as LGHNA and CDR2 as YSLEER. The CDR3: CASSQRMDGEKLFF. The CDR3 DNA sequence: TGCGCCAGCAGCCAACGGATGGACGGTGAAAAACTGTTTTTT.

J is TRBJ2-5 and V is TRBV5-1; no reliable D call. The CDR3 loop spans 13 amino acids. The germline V gene encodes CDR1 SGHRS and CDR2 YFSETQ. Trimming removed 4 bases at V and 5 bases at J, with 12 bases between. CDR3 sequence reads: CASSPGEAETQYF. The DNA of the CDR3 is TGCGCCAGCAGCCCCGGAGAGGCCGAGACCCAGTACTTC.

The chain employs TRBV20-1 and TRBJ2-3; D is uncertain. Trimming shortened V by 3 bases and J by 4 bases, and 8 bases separated the two germline ends. CDR3 length equals 12 residues. Germline V gene sequence: CDR1 DFQATT, CDR2 SNEGSKA (reference sequence). The chain's CDR3 is CSARGYPDTQYF. The CDR3 coding sequence is TGCAGTGCTAGGGGTTATCCAGATACGCAGTATTTT.

A few counts support this clonotype. The genes are TRBV12-3 or TRBV12-4 and TRBJ2-5; 7 nucleotides line up with TRBD2. V dropped 6 bases and J dropped 5; count of bases not matched to a gene: 9. CDR3 length: 14 residues. Here the CDR3 DNA reads TGTGCCAGCAGGAGGACGGGGGGAGTGGAGACCCAGTACTTC. It specifies CASRRTGGVETQYF.

This clonotype was counted at least ten times. The V gene is TRBV6-2 or TRBV6-3, the J gene TRBJ1-5; D not resolved. Trimming shortened V by 2 bases and J by 9 bases, and 14 bases separated the two germline ends. There are 14 residues in the CDR3. From germline, CDR1 is MNHEY and CDR2 SVGEGT. The CDR3 nucleotides are TGTGCCAGCAGTTACCAAACAGCCAGTAGGCCCCAGCATTTT. Protein product: CASSYQTASRPQHF.

The chain couples TRBV24-1 to TRBJ2-3; D remains unclear. Trimming stripped 6 bases from V and 0 bases from J, with 12 bases between. CDR1 and CDR2 (germline): KGHDR, SFDVKD. This CDR3 is built from 15 residues. CDR3 loop: CATSPSGSSTDTQYF. The CDR3 DNA reads as TGTGCCACCAGTCCCTCAGGCTCTAGCACAGATACGCAGTATTTT.

The chain is built from TRBV20-1 and TRBJ2-7; 11 bases are a match to TRBD1. The CDR3 loop spans 15 amino acids. Trimming at V came to 3 bases and at J to 5 bases, leaving 9 bases not matched to a gene. Germline V gene lookup returns CDR1 DFQATT and CDR2 SNEGSKA (reference sequence). CDR3 nucleotide sequence: TGCAGTGCTAGGGGAGGACAGGGGGCGAAGAACGAGCAGTACTTC. Translated: CSARGGQGAKNEQYF.

This clonotype has a handful of counts. The rearrangement links TRBV10-3 to TRBJ1-1; D ambiguous. Per the germline V gene, CDR1 is ENHRY and CDR2 is SYGVKD. Trimming stripped 0 bases from V and 2 bases from J, with 10 bases between. This CDR3 contains 15 residues. The CDR3 here is CAISESKVANTEAFF. The CDR3 DNA reads TGTGCCATCAGTGAGTCGAAAGTGGCTAACACTGAAGCTTTCTTT.

Only a few counts were recorded for this clonotype. This sequence joins TRBV15 and TRBJ2-7; 7 positions match TRBD1. Germline-derived CDR1 and CDR2 are LNHNV and YYDKDF (reference sequence). The CDR3 length is 16 residues. Trimming removed 0 bases from V and 3 bases from J; junction bases left unmatched: 8. The CDR3, as DNA: TGTGCCACCAGCAGAGATGCTCGGACAGGCGACTACGAGCAGTACTTC. Its protein is CATSRDARTGDYEQYF.

The chain combines TRBV2 with TRBJ1-4; D remains unclear. CDR1 is SNHLY, CDR2 FYNNEI, per germline. This CDR3 spans 15 amino acids. V lost 2 bases and J lost 8, with 15 bases in between. CDR3 sequence: CASSELVGIEEKLFF. The CDR3 coding sequence is TGTGCCAGCAGTGAATTGGTGGGGATCGAGGAAAAACTGTTTTTT.

The genes are TRBV7-2 and TRBJ2-5; D perhaps matches TRBD2 (5 bases). V shed 5 bases and J shed 5 bases, with 15 bases lying between them. The CDR3 consists of 14 residues. From germline, CDR1 is SGHTA and CDR2 FQGNSA. In DNA, the CDR3 is TGTGCCAGCAGCCTTCCCCGGGGAACCGAGACCCAGTACTTC. Its translation: CASSLPRGTETQYF.

The table lists this clonotype with a few counts. The rearrangement links TRBV7-2 to TRBJ2-5; 12 nucleotides agree with TRBD2. Germline trimming cut 1 base from V and 4 bases from J; bases unmatched to any gene: 7. The germline V gene encodes CDR1 SGHTA and CDR2 FQGNSA. The CDR3 is made up of 17 amino acids. The CDR3 loop reads CASSLGASGGARETQYF. CDR3 bases: TGTGCCAGCAGCTTAGGGGCTAGCGGGGGGGCTCGAGAGACCCAGTACTTC.